These 27 T cell receptor beta chains came from one sample sequenced in a study of human T cells and chemical hapten exposure. Time point noted: pre-sensitization, week 0. Treatment denoted: therapeutic diphenylcyclopropenone sensitization with weekly scalp DPC. TCRdb passed the RACE reads through MiXCR, listing each CDR3 protein once. The profile shows approximately 260,000 distinct CDR3 sequences, just under 8% of them singletons. Sequenced material: whole blood, taken in connection with sensitization to the hapten diphenylcyclopropenone (DPC). The receptors originated from a man aged 18 to 29 with alopecia areata. Some clones in this sample may be carry-over from other donors' samples.

This clonotype was counted many times. V usage is TRBV7-3 and J usage is TRBJ2-3; 7 positions agree with TRBD2. CDR1 and CDR2 (germline): SGHTA, FQGTGA. After removal of 5 bases from V and 2 bases from J, the junction contained 7 bases not matched to a gene. The CDR3 consists of 15 residues. CDR3 sequence reads: CASSPSGAYTDTQYF. CDR3 sequence (DNA): TGTGCCAGCAGCCCAAGCGGGGCTTACACAGATACGCAGTATTTT.

The V gene is TRBV6-2 or TRBV6-3, the J gene TRBJ2-7; TRBD1 or TRBD2 may be the D gene (5 bases each). Germline CDR1 and CDR2: MNHEY and SVGEGT. The V gene lost 4 bases and the J gene lost 5 bases, with 15 bases spanning the gap. The CDR3 spans 14 residues. CDR3 in DNA: TGTGCCAGCAGTTCCCAGGGACGACAAGACGAGCAGTACTTC. Protein product: CASSSQGRQDEQYF.

Points on this clonotype: Compared with germline, one end of the junction differs, possibly owing to a read error. The chain is built from TRBV6-2 or TRBV6-3 and TRBJ2-1, with D tentatively TRBD1 (5 bases). Germline CDR1 reads MNHEY; CDR2 reads SVGEGT. The CDR3 totals 11 residues. This CDR3 is CASGYQGRAQF. CDR3 coding DNA: TGTGCCAGCGGCTATCAGGGCAGGGCACAATTC.

This clonotype has a count of ten or more. The CDR3: CASSQETDTYSNQPQHF. As DNA, the CDR3 is TGCGCCAGCAGCCAAGAAACCGATACTTATAGCAATCAGCCCCAGCATTTT. This rearrangement joins TRBV4-3 to TRBJ1-5; D is ambiguous. The CDR3 extends over 17 amino acids. In germline, CDR1 is LGHNA, CDR2 YSLEER. V lost 0 bases and J lost 0, with 12 bases in between.

The chain is built from TRBV5-6 and TRBJ1-6; possible D gene TRBD1, 5 bases. This CDR3 is built from 14 residues. The ends were cut back, 2 bases at V and 7 bases at J, with 10 bases in the middle. Germline V gives CDR1 SGHDT, CDR2 YYEEEE. The CDR3 loop is CASSLTTENSPLHF. CDR3 coding DNA: TGTGCCAGCAGCTTAACGACAGAGAATTCACCCCTCCACTTT.

The J gene is TRBJ2-1, the V gene TRBV11-2; D is unclear. CDR1 and CDR2 (germline): SGHAT, FQNNGV. The CDR3 extends over 17 amino acids. The V end lost 5 bases, the J end lost 1 base, and 18 bases lay between the germline ends. The CDR3 DNA follows: TGTGCCAGCAGCGCCCGGGTCCAAAGGTGGTCCTACAATGAGCAGTTCTTC. Its translation is CASSARVQRWSYNEQFF.

This clonotype was recorded at least ten times. This sequence joins TRBV20-1 and TRBJ1-6; maybe TRBD1 (6 bases). The germline V gene has CDR1 DFQATT and CDR2 SNEGSKA (reference sequence). V was shortened by 5 bases and J by 10 bases, with 12 bases between the two germline ends. The CDR3 contains 12 residues. CDR3 DNA sequence: TGCAGTGCTCGTGAGAGGGGGTCACCCCTCCACTTT. Its translation: CSARERGSPLHF.

The V and J genes are TRBV12-3 or TRBV12-4 and TRBJ1-1; a possible D gene is TRBD1 (6 bases). Between the trimmed V and J ends, which lost 6 bases and 2 bases, there was a span of 16 bases. CDR3 length: 15 amino acids. CDR3 sequence: CASRESGTNNTEAFF. The CDR3 bases are TGTGCCAGCAGGGAATCCGGGACAAACAACACTGAAGCTTTCTTT.

This clonotype was detected only a few times. V usage is TRBV28 and J usage is TRBJ2-6; D gene unclear. Trimming stripped 7 bases from V and 3 bases from J, with 10 bases between. Germline CDR1 MDHEN, CDR2 SYDVKM. There are 14 residues in the CDR3. The CDR3 nucleotides read TGTGCCAGCACCAGCCTAGGTGGGGCCAACGTCCTGACTTTC. This sequence encodes CASTSLGGANVLTF.

The CDR3 nucleotides are TGTGCCAGCAGCTTTCGTATAGCGGGGGGCGAGGGCACCGGGGAGCTGTTTTTT. It specifies CASSFRIAGGEGTGELFF. The V call is TRBV5-5, the J call TRBJ2-2, with 10 bases that match TRBD2. The CDR3 length is 18 residues. V was pared by 2 bases and J by 4 bases, with 11 bases of the junction left unmatched. Germline CDR1 and CDR2: SGHKS and YYEKEE (reference sequence).

The V gene is TRBV10-3, the J gene TRBJ1-2; TRBD1 matches 7 bases. The junction had 6 bases not matched to a gene; V was cut back by 10 bases and J by 7 bases. Germline CDR1 and CDR2: ENHRY and SYGVKD. This CDR3 contains 11 residues. CDR3 amino acids: CATTGALGYTF. The CDR3 nucleotides read TGTGCCACTACAGGGGCCCTTGGCTACACCTTC.

This clonotype was seen only a few times. CDR3 DNA sequence: TGTGCCAGCAGCCCAACAGGGGGCACGGGTACTGAAGCTTTCTTT. Its translation: CASSPTGGTGTEAFF. The V call is TRBV6-6, the J call TRBJ1-1, with 9 bases fitting TRBD1. This CDR3 spans 15 amino acids. CDR1 is MNHNY and CDR2 is SVGAGI in the germline V gene (reference sequence). V lost 6 bases, J lost 5 bases, and 10 bases stayed unmatched.

There are a few counts of this clonotype. CDR3 nucleotides: TGTGCCAGCAGTTACTCGAGTATCACTTCCATGAACACTGAAGCTTTCTTT. It encodes CASSYSSITSMNTEAFF. V usage is TRBV6-2 or TRBV6-3 and J usage is TRBJ1-1; D unclear. CDR3 length: 17 amino acids. Trimming removed 0 bases at V and 0 bases at J, with 14 bases between. Looked up from germline, CDR1 is MNHEY and CDR2 is SVGEGT.

The sample holds many counts of this clonotype. The chain uses TRBV29-1 and TRBJ1-2, with D uncertain. V lost 7 bases and J 0 bases, leaving 12 bases between the germline ends. The CDR3 covers 13 residues. The germline gives CDR1 SQVTM, CDR2 ANQGSEA. The CDR3 sequence: CSAREGANYGYTF. As DNA, the CDR3 is TGCAGCGCCCGAGAGGGAGCTAACTATGGCTACACCTTC.

The gene calls are TRBV27 and TRBJ2-5; TRBD1 might be the D (6 bases). This CDR3 contains 15 residues. CDR1 and CDR2 from the germline V gene are MNHEY and SMNVEV (reference sequence). V lost 7 bases, J lost 4 bases, and 19 bases lay in between. DNA of the CDR3: TGTGCCAGCACGCGACAGGTGGGGGCAGGAGAGACCCAGTACTTC. Translation gives CASTRQVGAGETQYF.

In its sample, this clonotype was seen a few times. The chain uses TRBV7-2 and TRBJ2-4; D is possibly TRBD2 (5 bases). V shed 0 bases and J shed 10 bases, with 7 bases lying between them. The length of the CDR3 is 12 residues. Per germline, CDR1 SGHTA and CDR2 FQGNSA. The CDR3 nucleotides read TGTGCCAGCAGCTTAGCCACGGGGATTCAGTACTTC. It encodes CASSLATGIQYF.

This clonotype was seen only a few times. The CDR3 DNA sequence: TGTGCCAGCAGTGAGCCGGGTTACACAGATACGCAGTATTTT. Its translation is CASSEPGYTDTQYF. The rearrangement links TRBV6-1 to TRBJ2-3; D is ambiguous. There are 14 residues in the CDR3. The germline gives CDR1 MNHNS, CDR2 SASEGT. The V end was cut by 3 bases, the J end by 2 bases, with 9 bases between.

This clonotype was recorded at least ten times. This rearrangement joins TRBV14 to TRBJ2-5; tentative D call: TRBD1 (5 bases). This CDR3 has 14 residues. CDR1 is SGHDN, CDR2 FVKESK, per germline. Between the trimmed V and J ends, which lost 1 base and 0 bases, there was a span of 6 bases. CDR3 DNA sequence: TGTGCCAGCAGCCAAGGACAGTACCAAGAGACCCAGTACTTC. This sequence encodes CASSQGQYQETQYF.

This chain links TRBV7-3 with TRBJ2-2; D is unclear. V shed 5 bases and J shed 3 bases, with 10 bases lying between them. The germline gives CDR1 SGHTA, CDR2 FQGTGA. This CDR3 is built from 14 residues. CDR3 amino acids: CASSPQAHTGELFF. The CDR3 bases are TGTGCCAGCAGCCCGCAGGCTCACACCGGGGAGCTGTTTTTT.

This clonotype was recorded many times. The rearrangement joins TRBV27 to TRBJ2-1; D might be TRBD1 or TRBD2, each matching 5 bases. CDR1 and CDR2 from the germline V gene are MNHEY and SMNVEV (reference sequence). The CDR3 length is 15 residues. V gave up 3 bases and J gave up 2 bases, with 11 bases separating them. CDR3 in DNA: TGTGCCAGCAGTTTGGGGACCAAGACCTACAATGAGCAGTTCTTC. The encoded protein is CASSLGTKTYNEQFF.

This clonotype was observed a few times. The gene calls are TRBV4-1 and TRBJ1-1; D unclear. V lost 1 base and J lost 0, with 12 bases in between. Germline V gene lookup returns CDR1 MGHRA and CDR2 YSYEKL. CDR3 length: 16 amino acids. As DNA, the CDR3 is TGCGCCAGCAGCCAAGGGGTCAACACAATGAACACTGAAGCTTTCTTT. It specifies CASSQGVNTMNTEAFF.

This clonotype was observed a handful of times. V usage is TRBV4-3 and J usage is TRBJ2-1; D might be TRBD1 or TRBD2, each matching 6 bases. Trimming shortened V by 0 bases and J by 6 bases, and 15 bases separated the two germline ends. The germline gives CDR1 LGHNA, CDR2 YSLEER. The CDR3 is 16 amino acids. CDR3 DNA sequence: TGCGCCAGCAGCCAAGATTGGAGGGAAGGGGGCAATGAGCAGTTCTTC. Protein: CASSQDWREGGNEQFF.

DNA of the CDR3: TGTGCCATCGGCTCTAAACGGCCGGTGAACACTGAAGCTTTCTTT. Translated, it gives CAIGSKRPVNTEAFF. The V and J genes are TRBV10-3 and TRBJ1-1; D gene ambiguous. The length of the CDR3 is 15 residues. V gave up 8 bases and J gave up 0 bases, with 16 bases separating them. Germline V lookup: CDR1 ENHRY, CDR2 SYGVKD.

This clonotype has only a few counts. The chain combines TRBV7-2 with TRBJ2-3, with 12 bases identical to TRBD2. The CDR3 spans 16 residues. Per germline, CDR1 SGHTA and CDR2 FQGNSA. The ends lost 5 bases at V and 1 base at J; junction bases unmatched: 4. The CDR3 protein is CASSLSSGGGTDTQYF. The CDR3 coding sequence is TGTGCCAGCAGCCTATCTAGCGGGGGGGGCACAGATACGCAGTATTTT.

This clonotype showed up just a few times. This CDR3 reads CASSLEGLLDTQYF. CDR3 DNA sequence: TGTGCCAGCAGCTTAGAGGGACTATTGGATACGCAGTATTTT. The chain combines TRBV11-2 with TRBJ2-3; 7 bases agree with TRBD2. Unmatched junction bases numbered 3, after V lost 0 bases and J lost 6 bases. This CDR3 is built from 14 residues. Germline CDR1 and CDR2: SGHAT and FQNNGV.

The rearrangement links TRBV27 to TRBJ2-1; TRBD1 or TRBD2 may be the D gene (6 bases each). Trimming removed 0 bases at V and 7 bases at J, with 16 bases between. The germline CDR1 and CDR2 sequences are MNHEY and SMNVEV (reference sequence). The CDR3 spans 16 residues. The CDR3 bases are TGTGCCAGCAGTTTATCAGGGGGGCCCGTTTTTAATGAGCAGTTCTTC. It codes for CASSLSGGPVFNEQFF.

In its sample, this clonotype was seen a few times. This chain links TRBV7-9 with TRBJ1-4; 7 nucleotides line up with TRBD1. The CDR3 sequence is 15 residues long. Losses at the gene ends were 4 bases for V and 7 bases for J; bases not matched to a gene: 9. Germline V CDR1 and CDR2: SEHNR, FQNEAQ (reference sequence). As DNA, the CDR3 is TGTGCCAGCAGCTCTCCGGGACAGCTCGGTGAAAAACTGTTTTTT. Amino acids: CASSSPGQLGEKLFF.